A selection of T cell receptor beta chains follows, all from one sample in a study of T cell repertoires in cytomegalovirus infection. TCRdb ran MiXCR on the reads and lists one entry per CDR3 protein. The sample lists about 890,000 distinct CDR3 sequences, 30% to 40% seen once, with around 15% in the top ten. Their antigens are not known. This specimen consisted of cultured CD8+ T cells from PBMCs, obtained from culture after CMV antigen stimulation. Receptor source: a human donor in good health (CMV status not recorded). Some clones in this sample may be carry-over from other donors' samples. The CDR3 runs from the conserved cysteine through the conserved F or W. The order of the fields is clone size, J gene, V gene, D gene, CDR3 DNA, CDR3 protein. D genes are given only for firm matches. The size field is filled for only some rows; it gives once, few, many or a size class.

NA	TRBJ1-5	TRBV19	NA	TGTGCCAGTAGTATCGAACGGATCAGCAATCAGCCCCAGCATTTT	CASSIERISNQPQHF
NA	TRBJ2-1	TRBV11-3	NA	TGTGCCAGCAGCTTACCCCCCCGGGACGAGCAGTTCTTC	CASSLPPRDEQFF
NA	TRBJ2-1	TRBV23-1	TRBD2	TGCGCCAGCAGTCAAAGACTAGCGGGTCCCACACCGTACAATGAGCAGTTCTTC	CASSQRLAGPTPYNEQFF
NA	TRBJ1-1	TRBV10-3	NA	TGTGCCATCAGGGGTTCCACTGAAGCTTTCTTT	CAIRGSTEAFF
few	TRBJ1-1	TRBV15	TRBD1	TGTGCCACCAGCAGGACAAGTGACAGGGGAGGAACTGAAGCTTTCTTT	CATSRTSDRGGTEAFF
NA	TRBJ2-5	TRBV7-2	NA	TGTGCCAGCAGCTTAGAGGCTGGGTCTATGGAGACCCAGTACTTC	CASSLEAGSMETQYF
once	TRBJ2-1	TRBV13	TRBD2	TGTGCCAGCAGCCTATCGGCGGAGGCGGGGGGGCCAAATGAGCAGTTCTTC	CASSLSAEAGGPNEQFF
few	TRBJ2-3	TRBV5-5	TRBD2	TGTGCCAGCAGCTTCTTGGCGGGGGGCTCTACTAGCACAGATACGCAGTATTTT	CASSFLAGGSTSTDTQYF
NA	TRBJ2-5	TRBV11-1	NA	TGTGCCAGCAGCTTAACCCAGGGCGACCAGTACTTC	CASSLTQGDQYF
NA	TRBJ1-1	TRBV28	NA	TGTGCCAGCAGTTTGAAGGTTATAACTGAAGCTTTCTTT	CASSLKVITEAFF
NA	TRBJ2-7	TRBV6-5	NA	TGTGCCAGCAGGCCGAGAGTACCCTACGAGCAGTACTTC	CASRPRVPYEQYF
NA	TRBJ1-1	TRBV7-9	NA	TGTGCCAGCAGCTTTACCCAACTGAACACTGAAGCTTTCTTT	CASSFTQLNTEAFF
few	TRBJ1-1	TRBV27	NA	TGTGCCAGCAGCACATATGAGAACACTGAAGCTTTCTTT	CASSTYENTEAFF
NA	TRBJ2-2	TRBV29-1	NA	TGCAGCGTTCCCCACAGCGGGGAGCTGTTTTTT	CSVPHSGELFF
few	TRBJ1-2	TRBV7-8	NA	TGTGCCAGCAGCTTTTCGTCCAAAATTAACTATGGCTACACCTTC	CASSFSSKINYGYTF
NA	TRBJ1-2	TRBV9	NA	TGTGCCAGCAGCGGATCCAGGGGAGCTAACTATGGCTACACCTTC	CASSGSRGANYGYTF
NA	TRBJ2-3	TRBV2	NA	TGTGCCAGCCTCACGGGGATGGGAGTTGGCACAGATACGCAGTATTTT	CASLTGMGVGTDTQYF
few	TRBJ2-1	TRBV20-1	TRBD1	TGCAGTGCCCCGCCCACCGGGACAGGGGCCTACAATGAGCAGTTCTTC	CSAPPTGTGAYNEQFF
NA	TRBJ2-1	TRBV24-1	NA	TGTGCCACCAGTGACTGGGACACCAACAATGAGCAGTTCTTC	CATSDWDTNNEQFF
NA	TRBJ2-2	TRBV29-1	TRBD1	TGCAGCGTTTTGACAGGGGGCTGGGACACCGGGGAGCTGTTTTTT	CSVLTGGWDTGELFF
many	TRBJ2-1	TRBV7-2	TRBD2	TGTGCCAGCAGCTTACTTGACGGGGGGGCCTTAAAGAATGAGCAGTTCTTC	CASSLLDGGALKNEQFF
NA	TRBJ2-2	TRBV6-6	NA	TGTGCCAGCAAAGGGGGGGTCGAGAACACCGGGGAGCTGTTTTTT	CASKGGVENTGELFF
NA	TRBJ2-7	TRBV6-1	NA	TGTGCCAGCAGTGAAACAGGGTACCACGAGCAGTACTTC	CASSETGYHEQYF
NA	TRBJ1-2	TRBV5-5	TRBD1	TGTGCCTCTCAGAGGGACAGGGGGGCCTATGGCTACACCTTC	CASQRDRGAYGYTF
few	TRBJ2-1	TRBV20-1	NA	TGCAGTGCTAGAGATTTGGGTCATGAGCAGTTCTTC	CSARDLGHEQFF
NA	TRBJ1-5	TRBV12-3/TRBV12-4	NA	TGTGCCAGCAGTTCTGGGGACGGGCCCCAGCATTTT	CASSSGDGPQHF
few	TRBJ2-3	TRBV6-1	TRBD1	TGTGCCAGCAGTCCCTTGACAGGGGGAGACGCAGATACGCAGTATTTT	CASSPLTGGDADTQYF
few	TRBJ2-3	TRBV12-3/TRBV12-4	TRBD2	TGTGCCAGCAGTCGTCGGGGGGGCTTGGATACGCAGTATTTT	CASSRRGGLDTQYF
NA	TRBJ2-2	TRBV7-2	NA	TGTGCCAGCAGCACAATGGTCAGGCACCCACGAAACACCGGGGAGCTGTTTTTT	CASSTMVRHPRNTGELFF
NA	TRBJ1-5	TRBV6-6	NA	TGTGCCAGCAGTTACGTCCGGTCTCACGATCAGCCCCAGCATTTT	CASSYVRSHDQPQHF
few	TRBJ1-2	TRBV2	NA	TGTGCCCCCCTCCAGGGTAGGGACTATGGCTACACCTTC	CAPLQGRDYGYTF
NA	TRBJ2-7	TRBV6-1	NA	TGTGCCAGCACCGAACTAGAGTCTTCCTACGAGCAGTACTTC	CASTELESSYEQYF
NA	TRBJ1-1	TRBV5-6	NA	TGTGCCAGCAGCTTGCGCCAGGGGATCTCTGAAGCTTTCTTT	CASSLRQGISEAFF
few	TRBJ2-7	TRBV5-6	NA	TGTGCCAGCAGCTTACCGACCAGCCCGGTCGAGCAGTACTTC	CASSLPTSPVEQYF
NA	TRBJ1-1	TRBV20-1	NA	TGCAGTGCTAGAGATAGGCTCATGAACACTGAAGCTTTCTTT	CSARDRLMNTEAFF
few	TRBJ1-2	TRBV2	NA	TGTGCCAGCAGTGGTTGGGGGACGGAATATGGCTACACCTTC	CASSGWGTEYGYTF
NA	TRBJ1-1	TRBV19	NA	TGTGCCAGTAGTATCAATGGGAACGTGAACACTGAAGCTTTCTTT	CASSINGNVNTEAFF
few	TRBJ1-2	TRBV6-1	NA	TGTGCCAGCAGTGAGTACTTCTCGACCGAGCCCTATGGCTACACCTTC	CASSEYFSTEPYGYTF
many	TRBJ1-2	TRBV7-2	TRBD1	TGTGCCAGCAGCTTAGGAGTGGGCAGGGGGCAGATCTATGGCTACACCTTC	CASSLGVGRGQIYGYTF
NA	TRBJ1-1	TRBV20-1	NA	TGCAGTACTATTCAGGGGAATACTGAAGCTTTCTTT	CSTIQGNTEAFF
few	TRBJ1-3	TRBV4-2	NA	TGTGCCAGCAGCCAAGATCTCCCGGGGACAAGCTCTGGAAACACCATATATTTT	CASSQDLPGTSSGNTIYF
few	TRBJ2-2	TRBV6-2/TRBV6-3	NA	TGTGCCAGCTCGGGCTTATTTTATGGCGGGACAGCGAACACCGGGGAGCTGTTTTTT	CASSGLFYGGTANTGELFF
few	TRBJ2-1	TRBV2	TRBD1	TGTGCCAGCAGGGGACAGGGGGATCGATTTAATGAGCAGTTCTTC	CASRGQGDRFNEQFF
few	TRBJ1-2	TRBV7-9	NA	TGTGCCAGCAGCTCCGATCGGGGTGGCTACACCTTC	CASSSDRGGYTF
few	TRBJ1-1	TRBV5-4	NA	TGTGCCAGCACCGACGGAACTGAAGCTTTCTTT	CASTDGTEAFF
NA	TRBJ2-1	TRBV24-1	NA	TGTGCCACCAGTGCCTTAAGGGGGGGGCTTCACAATGAGCAGTTCTTC	CATSALRGGLHNEQFF
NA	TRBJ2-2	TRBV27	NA	TGTGCTGTAGTAGGATCCAACACCGGGGAGCTGTTTTTT	CAVVGSNTGELFF
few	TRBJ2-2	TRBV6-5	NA	TGTGCCAGCGGGGCAAGGCGGGGAAGATTCGCCGGGGAGCTGTTTTTT	CASGARRGRFAGELFF
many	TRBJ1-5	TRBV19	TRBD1	TGTGCCAGTAACTACAGGGGGATTAGCAATCAGCCCCAGCATTTT	CASNYRGISNQPQHF
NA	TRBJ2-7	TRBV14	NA	TGTGCCAGCAGCTTCAGGGTTTCCGAGCAGTACTTC	CASSFRVSEQYF
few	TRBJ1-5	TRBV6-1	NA	TGTGCCAGCAGTGAAGGGGCAGGGCCCCAGCATTTT	CASSEGAGPQHF
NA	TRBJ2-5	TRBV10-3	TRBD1	TGTGCCATCAGGTGGGACAGGGAAGGGACCCAGTACTTC	CAIRWDREGTQYF
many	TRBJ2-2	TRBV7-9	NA	TGTGCCAGCAGCTTAGCGCAGGAGATCGCCGGGGAGCTGTTTTTT	CASSLAQEIAGELFF